This is a list of T cell receptor beta chains from one sample in a study of blood T cell repertoires in COVID-19. Sequencing used immunoSEQ multiplex PCR; TCRdb keeps in-frame clones, though not all of them. This table has approximately 160,000 clones, around 80% appearing once. The sample comprised PBMCs or T cells enriched from blood (not recorded which). Source of these receptors: a woman aged 45-65 years in a cohort exposed to, infected with or recovered from COVID-19 (not recorded which). The CDR3 runs from the conserved cysteine through the conserved F or W. The order of the fields is D gene, V gene, clone size, J gene, CDR3 DNA, CDR3 protein. A D gene is named only where the DNA matches it firmly. Rows may omit the clone size; those that give it use once, few, many or a size class.

TRBD2	TRBV19	-	TRBJ2-1	TGTGCCAGTAGCACTCTCAGAGCGGGAGATTACAATGAGCAGTTCTTC	CASSTLRAGDYNEQFF
-	TRBV5-5	-	TRBJ1-5	TGTGCCAGCAGCTCGACCGCTCAACAGGGTCAGCCCCAGCATTTT	CASSSTAQQGQPQHF
-	TRBV7-8	once	TRBJ1-2	TGTGCCAGCAGCTTATCCGCGGATAACTATGGCTACACCTTC	CASSLSADNYGYTF
-	TRBV28	-	TRBJ1-5	TGTGCCAGCAGTTTTTCCGGGGGAAAGTATCAGCCCCAGCATTTT	CASSFSGGKYQPQHF
-	TRBV3-1/TRBV3-2	-	TRBJ2-7	TGTGCCAGCAGCCAAGGGATGGTGGCTGGGGGCTCCGAGCAGTACTTC	CASSQGMVAGGSEQYF
TRBD1	TRBV6-6	-	TRBJ1-6	TGTGCCAGCAATTGGGACAGCGGGAATTCACCCCTCCACTTT	CASNWDSGNSPLHF
-	TRBV5-1	-	TRBJ1-6	TGCGCCAGCAGCTTGGTTCAGGAAAATTCACCCCTCCACTTT	CASSLVQENSPLHF
-	TRBV10-3	-	TRBJ2-7	TGTGCCATCAGTGAAGACAGTTACGAGCAGTACTTC	CAISEDSYEQYF
-	TRBV11-2	-	TRBJ1-5	TGTGCCAGCAGCTTAGATTACAGGAACAATCAGCCCCAGCATTTT	CASSLDYRNNQPQHF
TRBD1	TRBV7-9	-	TRBJ1-2	TGTGCCAGCAGCATCGGACAGGGTGGCTACACCTTC	CASSIGQGGYTF
TRBD2	TRBV7-3	-	TRBJ2-1	TGTGCCAGCAGCTTAACAGCGGGGACCTCCTACAATGAGCAGTTCTTC	CASSLTAGTSYNEQFF
TRBD1	TRBV7-2	-	TRBJ1-1	TGTGCCAGCAGCCTCCTACAGGGGAGGACTGAAGCTTTCTTT	CASSLLQGRTEAFF
-	TRBV29-1	few	TRBJ1-1	TGCAGCGTTCTTCAGGGTATGAACACTGAAGCTTTCTTT	CSVLQGMNTEAFF
TRBD2	TRBV10-3	-	TRBJ2-5	TGTGCCAGTCGGACTAGCGGCAATCAAGAGACCCAGTACTTC	CASRTSGNQETQYF
-	TRBV18	-	TRBJ2-7	TGTGCCAGCTCTACGGGTCGGGACGAGCAGTACTTC	CASSTGRDEQYF
-	TRBV2	-	TRBJ1-2	TGTGCCAGCAGTGAACGAAGAGCCTATGGCTACACCTTC	CASSERRAYGYTF
-	TRBV2	-	TRBJ1-1	TGTGCCAGCAGTGAACAGGGCTCTAGAACTGAAGCTTTCTTT	CASSEQGSRTEAFF
TRBD1	TRBV28	few	TRBJ1-2	TGTGCCAGCAGCCACCTGTCGAGACAGGGGAAGGCCTATGGCTACACCTTC	CASSHLSRQGKAYGYTF
-	TRBV19	-	TRBJ2-2	TGTGCCAGTAAGAGTGGAGGACCCGGAACCGGGGAGCTGTTTTTT	CASKSGGPGTGELFF
-	TRBV14	-	TRBJ2-7	TGTGCCAGCAGCCCCAGGAGGGAGCAGTACTTC	CASSPRREQYF
TRBD1	TRBV25-1	-	TRBJ2-5	TGTGCCAGCAGTGACTCTCTGGGGACAGGGGCACGGGAGACCCAGTACTTC	CASSDSLGTGARETQYF
TRBD2	TRBV3-1/TRBV3-2	-	TRBJ2-5	TGTGCCAGCAGCCTTGGGGGACTAGCGGGAGGTTGGGAGACCCAGTACTTC	CASSLGGLAGGWETQYF
-	TRBV10-2	-	TRBJ1-4	TGCGCCAGCAGTGATCCGGCGCGGGAAAAACTGTTTTTT	CASSDPAREKLFF
-	TRBV28	-	TRBJ2-3	TGTGCCAGCAGCGGGGCGTTCGAGCGGGCCCATCCAGATACGCAGTATTTT	CASSGAFERAHPDTQYF
TRBD1	TRBV29-1	-	TRBJ2-2	TGCAGCGTTGAGTCAGGGGGCACCGGGGAGCTGTTTTTT	CSVESGGTGELFF
TRBD2	TRBV4-2	once	TRBJ2-1	TGTGCCAGCAGCCAAGTAGCGGGAGGCGATGAGCAGTTCTTC	CASSQVAGGDEQFF
-	TRBV9	-	TRBJ2-3	TGTGCCAGCAGCGTTAATACGCAGTATTTT	CASSVNTQYF
-	TRBV6-2/TRBV6-3	-	TRBJ1-5	TGTGCCAGCAGTTACTCGTGGCAGAACAATCAGCCCCAGCATTTT	CASSYSWQNNQPQHF
TRBD1	TRBV4-3	-	TRBJ2-3	TGCGCCAGCAGCCTCGGGACAGGCACAGATACGCAGTATTTT	CASSLGTGTDTQYF
TRBD1	TRBV28	-	TRBJ2-7	TGTGCCAGCAGTTTATCTGGGACAGGGGTTCACGAGCAGTACTTC	CASSLSGTGVHEQYF
TRBD1	TRBV9	-	TRBJ2-2	TGTGCCAGCAGCCCCTGGACAGGCGAATACACCGGGGAGCTGTTTTTT	CASSPWTGEYTGELFF
TRBD1	TRBV27	-	TRBJ2-2	TGTGCCAGCAGGCGGACAGGGGGAACCGGGGAGCTGTTTTTT	CASRRTGGTGELFF